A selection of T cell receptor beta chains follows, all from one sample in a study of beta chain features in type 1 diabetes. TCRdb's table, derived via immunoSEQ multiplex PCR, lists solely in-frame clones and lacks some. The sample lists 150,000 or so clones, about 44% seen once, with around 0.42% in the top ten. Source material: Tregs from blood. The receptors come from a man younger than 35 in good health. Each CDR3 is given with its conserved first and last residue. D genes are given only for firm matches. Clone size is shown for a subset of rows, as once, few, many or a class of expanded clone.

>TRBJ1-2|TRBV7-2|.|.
CASSLSLFYTF
TGTGCCAGCAGCTTATCTCTGTTCTACACCTTC
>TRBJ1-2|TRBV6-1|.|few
CASSETARYGYTF
TGTGCCAGCAGTGAGACAGCGAGATATGGCTACACCTTC
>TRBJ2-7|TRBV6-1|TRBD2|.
CASAPGGPYEQYF
TGTGCCAGCGCCCCGGGAGGGCCGTACGAGCAGTACTTC
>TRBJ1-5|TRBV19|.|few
CASSIRQRKNQPQHF
TGTGCCAGTAGTATCAGACAGCGAAAGAATCAGCCCCAGCATTTT
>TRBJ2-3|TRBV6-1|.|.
CASKGGEGRGDTQYF
TGTGCCAGCAAAGGGGGGGAGGGCCGTGGAGATACGCAGTATTTT
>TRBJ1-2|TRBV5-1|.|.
CASSQAGGYGYTF
TGCGCCAGCAGCCAAGCCGGGGGGTATGGCTACACCTTC
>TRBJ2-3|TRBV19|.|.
CASSIGGPPPDTQYF
TGTGCCAGTAGTATTGGCGGGCCCCCGCCAGATACGCAGTATTTT
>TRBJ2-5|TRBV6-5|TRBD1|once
CASSYSPGQGEETQYF
TGTGCCAGCAGTTACTCCCCGGGACAGGGTGAAGAGACCCAGTACTTC
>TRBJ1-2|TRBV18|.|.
CASSPPGNYGYTF
TGTGCCAGCTCCCCGCCGGGAAACTATGGCTACACCTTC
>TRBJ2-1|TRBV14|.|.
CASSPGGNEQFF
TGTGCCAGCAGCCCCGGGGGCAATGAGCAGTTCTTC
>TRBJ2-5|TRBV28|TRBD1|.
CASSFLLLGQGPTYQETQYF
TGTGCCAGCAGTTTCCTCCTCCTGGGACAGGGCCCCACGTACCAAGAGACCCAGTACTTC
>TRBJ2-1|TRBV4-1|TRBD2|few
CASSQDLGLAGGRYNEQFF
TGCGCCAGCAGCCAAGATCTGGGACTAGCGGGAGGGCGATACAATGAGCAGTTCTTC
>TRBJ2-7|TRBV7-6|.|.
CASSLGLSHEFEQYF
TGTGCCAGCAGCTTAGGACTTTCACACGAGTTTGAGCAGTACTTC
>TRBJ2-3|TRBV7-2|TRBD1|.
CASSFLKTGGASDTQYF
TGTGCCAGCAGCTTCCTAAAGACAGGGGGCGCTTCGGATACGCAGTATTTT
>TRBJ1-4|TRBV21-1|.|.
CASRSRHPPNEKLFF
TGTGCCAGCAGGTCAAGACACCCTCCTAATGAAAAACTGTTTTTT
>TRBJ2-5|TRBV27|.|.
CASRSRVQETQYF
TGTGCCAGCAGGTCGAGGGTCCAAGAGACCCAGTACTTC
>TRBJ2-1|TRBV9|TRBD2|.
CASSVSGGPYNEQFF
TGTGCCAGCAGCGTATCGGGAGGGCCCTACAATGAGCAGTTCTTC
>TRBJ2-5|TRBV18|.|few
CASSPQAGSAETQYF
TGTGCCAGCTCACCACAAGCAGGGTCTGCGGAGACCCAGTACTTC
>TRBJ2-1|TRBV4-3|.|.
CASSRAGKQFF
TGCGCCAGCAGCCGGGCCGGGAAACAGTTCTTC
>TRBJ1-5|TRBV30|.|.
CAWSKRSNQPQHF
TGTGCCTGGAGTAAGAGGAGCAATCAGCCCCAGCATTTT
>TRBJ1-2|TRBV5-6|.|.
CASLRLGGANYGYTF
TGTGCCAGCCTCCGCCTCGGCGGAGCTAACTATGGCTACACCTTC
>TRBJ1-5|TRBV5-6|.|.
CASSFFRRGLNQPQHF
TGTGCCAGCAGCTTCTTCCGTCGGGGACTCAATCAGCCCCAGCATTTT
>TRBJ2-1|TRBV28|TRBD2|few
CASRLAGGPDNEQFF
TGTGCCAGCAGGCTAGCGGGGGGCCCGGACAATGAGCAGTTCTTC
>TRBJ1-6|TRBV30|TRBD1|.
CAWSSDRGLYNSPLHF
TGTGCCTGGAGTTCCGACAGGGGGCTCTATAATTCACCCCTCCACTTT
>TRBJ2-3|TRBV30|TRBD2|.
CAWSVWTSRVNAQYF
TGTGCCTGGAGTGTATGGACTAGCAGGGTGAACGCGCAGTATTTT
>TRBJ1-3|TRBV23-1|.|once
CASSHRRLRASGNTIYF
TGCGCCAGCAGTCACCGCCGGTTGAGGGCCTCTGGAAACACCATATATTTT
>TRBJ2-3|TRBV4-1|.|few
CASSQDVGLSDTQYF
TGCGCCAGCAGCCAAGATGTTGGACTATCAGATACGCAGTATTTT
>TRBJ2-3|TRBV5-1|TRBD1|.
CASSLGGSRDSWGNTQYF
TGCGCCAGCAGCTTGGGAGGATCCCGGGACAGCTGGGGAAATACGCAGTATTTT
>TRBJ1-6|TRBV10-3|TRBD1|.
CAIRGQRDNSPLHF
TGTGCCATCAGGGGACAGCGGGATAATTCACCCCTCCACTTT
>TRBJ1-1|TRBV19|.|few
CASNFVSDTEAFF
TGTGCCAGTAATTTCGTCTCTGACACTGAAGCTTTCTTT
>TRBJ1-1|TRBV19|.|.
CASRIGGTEAFF
TGTGCCAGTAGGATTGGAGGGACTGAAGCTTTCTTT
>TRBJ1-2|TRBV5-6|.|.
CASSSVGAGRHYGYTF
TGTGCCAGCAGCTCGGTGGGTGCAGGGCGCCACTATGGCTACACCTTC
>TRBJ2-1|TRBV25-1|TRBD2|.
CASSESKGGSSYNEQFF
TGTGCCAGCAGTGAGTCGAAGGGAGGGAGCTCCTACAATGAGCAGTTCTTC
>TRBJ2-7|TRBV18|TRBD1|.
CASSFVGQGVTYEQYF
TGTGCCAGCTCCTTCGTCGGACAGGGGGTAACCTACGAGCAGTACTTC
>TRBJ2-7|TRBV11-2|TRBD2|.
CASSLDSGLAYEQYF
TGTGCCAGCAGCTTAGATTCGGGACTAGCCTACGAGCAGTACTTC
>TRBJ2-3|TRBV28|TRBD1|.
CASITSQGAGLDTQYF
TGTGCCAGCATCACGTCACAGGGGGCAGGGTTAGATACGCAGTATTTT
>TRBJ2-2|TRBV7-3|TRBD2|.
CASSLGLAGTGELFF
TGTGCCAGCAGCCTCGGACTAGCGGGGACCGGGGAGCTGTTTTTT
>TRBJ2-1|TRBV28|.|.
CASSSSSGIFNEQFF
TGTGCCAGCAGCAGCTCGTCGGGGATCTTCAATGAGCAGTTCTTC
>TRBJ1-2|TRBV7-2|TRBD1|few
CASSFTPGQGFGYTF
TGTGCCAGCAGTTTTACACCGGGACAGGGCTTCGGCTACACCTTC
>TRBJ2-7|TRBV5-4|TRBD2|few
CASSGRTSGRGTLYEQYF
TGTGCCAGCAGCGGACGGACTAGCGGGAGGGGGACCCTTTACGAGCAGTACTTC